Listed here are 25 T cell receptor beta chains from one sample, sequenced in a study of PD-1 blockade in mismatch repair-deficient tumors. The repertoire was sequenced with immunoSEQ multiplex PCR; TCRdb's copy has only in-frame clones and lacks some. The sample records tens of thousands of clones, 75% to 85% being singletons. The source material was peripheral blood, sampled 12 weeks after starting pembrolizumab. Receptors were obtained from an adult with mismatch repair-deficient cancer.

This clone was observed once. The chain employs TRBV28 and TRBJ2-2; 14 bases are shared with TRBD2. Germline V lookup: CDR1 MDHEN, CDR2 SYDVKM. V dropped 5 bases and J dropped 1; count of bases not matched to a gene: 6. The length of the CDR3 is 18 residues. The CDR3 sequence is CASSPWTSGRLNTGELFF. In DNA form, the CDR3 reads TGTGCCAGCAGTCCCTGGACTAGCGGGAGGCTGAACACCGGGGAGCTGTTTTTT.

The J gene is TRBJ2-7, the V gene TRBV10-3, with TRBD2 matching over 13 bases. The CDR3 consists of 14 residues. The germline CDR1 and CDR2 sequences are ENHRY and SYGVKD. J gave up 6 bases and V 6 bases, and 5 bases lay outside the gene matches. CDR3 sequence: CAISDRTSGSEQYF. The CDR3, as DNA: TGTGCCATCAGCGATCGGACTAGCGGGAGCGAGCAGTACTTC.

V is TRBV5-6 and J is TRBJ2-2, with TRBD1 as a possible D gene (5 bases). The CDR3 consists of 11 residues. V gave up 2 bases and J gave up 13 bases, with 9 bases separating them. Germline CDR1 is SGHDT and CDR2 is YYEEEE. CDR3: CASSFGQRLFF. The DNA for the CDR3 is TGTGCCAGCAGCTTTGGACAACGGCTGTTTTTT.

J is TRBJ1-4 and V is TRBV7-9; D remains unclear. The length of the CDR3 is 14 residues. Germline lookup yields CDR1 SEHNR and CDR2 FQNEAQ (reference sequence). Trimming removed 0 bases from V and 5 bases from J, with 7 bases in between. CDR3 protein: CASSLAGQNEKLFF. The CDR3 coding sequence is TGTGCCAGCAGCTTAGCTGGGCAGAATGAAAAACTGTTTTTT.

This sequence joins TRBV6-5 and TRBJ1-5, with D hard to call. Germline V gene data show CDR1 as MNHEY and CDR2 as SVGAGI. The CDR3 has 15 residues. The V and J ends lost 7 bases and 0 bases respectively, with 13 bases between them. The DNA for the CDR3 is TGTGCCAGCACCCCCTTGTCTGGTAGCAATCAGCCCCAGCATTTT. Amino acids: CASTPLSGSNQPQHF.

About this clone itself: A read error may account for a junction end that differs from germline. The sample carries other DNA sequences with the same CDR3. CDR3 coding DNA: TGTGCTAGTGGCTTGGTATCCCCGAACAATGAGCAGTTCTTC. Residues: CASGLVSPNNEQFF. V gene TRBV12-5 combines with J gene TRBJ2-1; D call uncertain. The CDR3 covers 14 residues. CDR1 LGHNT and CDR2 FRNRAP come from the germline V gene.

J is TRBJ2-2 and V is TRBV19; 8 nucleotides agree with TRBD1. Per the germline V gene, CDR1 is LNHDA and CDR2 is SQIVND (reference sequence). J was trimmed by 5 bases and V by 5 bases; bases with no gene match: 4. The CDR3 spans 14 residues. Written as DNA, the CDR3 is TGTGCCAGTAGTGGACAGGGATGGACCGGGGAGCTGTTTTTT. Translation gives CASSGQGWTGELFF.

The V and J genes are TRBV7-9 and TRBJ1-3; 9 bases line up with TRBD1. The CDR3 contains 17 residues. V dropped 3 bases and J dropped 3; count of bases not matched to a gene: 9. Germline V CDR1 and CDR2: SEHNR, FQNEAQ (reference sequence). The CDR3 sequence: CASSFLFSGQGGNTIYF. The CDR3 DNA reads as TGTGCCAGCAGCTTTTTATTTTCGGGACAGGGTGGAAACACCATATATTTT. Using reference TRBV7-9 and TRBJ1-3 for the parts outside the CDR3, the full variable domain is DTGVSQNPRHKITKRGQNVTFRCDPISEHNRLYWYRQTLGQGPEFLTYFQNEAQLEKSRLLSDRFSAERPKGSFSTLEIQRTEQGDSAMYLCASSFLFSGQGGNTIYFGEGSWLTVV.

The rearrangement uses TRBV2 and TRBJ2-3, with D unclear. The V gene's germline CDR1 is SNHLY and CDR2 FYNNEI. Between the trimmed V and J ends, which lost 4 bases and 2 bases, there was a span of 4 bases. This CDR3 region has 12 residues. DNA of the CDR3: TGTGCCAGCAGTGTAACCACAGATACGCAGTATTTT. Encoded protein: CASSVTTDTQYF.

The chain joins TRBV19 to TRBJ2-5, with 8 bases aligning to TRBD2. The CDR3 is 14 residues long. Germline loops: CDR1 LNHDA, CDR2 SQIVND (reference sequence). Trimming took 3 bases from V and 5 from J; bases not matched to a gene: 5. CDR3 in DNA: TGTGCCAGTAGTATTTGGGGCGGGGGGGAGACCCAGTACTTC. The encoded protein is CASSIWGGGETQYF.

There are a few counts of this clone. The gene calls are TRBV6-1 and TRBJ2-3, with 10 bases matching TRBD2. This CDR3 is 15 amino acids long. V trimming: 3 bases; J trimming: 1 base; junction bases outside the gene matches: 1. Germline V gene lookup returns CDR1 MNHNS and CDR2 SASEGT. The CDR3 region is CASSDGTSGTDTQYF. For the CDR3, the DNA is TGTGCCAGCAGTGATGGGACTAGCGGCACAGATACGCAGTATTTT.

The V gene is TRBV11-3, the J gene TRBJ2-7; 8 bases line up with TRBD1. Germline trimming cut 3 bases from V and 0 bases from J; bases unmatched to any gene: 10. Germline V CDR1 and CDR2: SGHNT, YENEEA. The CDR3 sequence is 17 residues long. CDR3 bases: TGTGCCAGCAGCTTGAGCCCTTGGACAGGGCCCTCCTACGAGCAGTACTTC. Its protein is CASSLSPWTGPSYEQYF.

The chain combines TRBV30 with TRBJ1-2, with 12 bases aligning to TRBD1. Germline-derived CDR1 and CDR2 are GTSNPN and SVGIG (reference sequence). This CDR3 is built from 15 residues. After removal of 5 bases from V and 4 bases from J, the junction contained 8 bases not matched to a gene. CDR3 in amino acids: CAWGGDRGPVYGYTF. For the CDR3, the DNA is TGTGCCTGGGGTGGGGACAGGGGGCCGGTCTATGGCTACACCTTC.

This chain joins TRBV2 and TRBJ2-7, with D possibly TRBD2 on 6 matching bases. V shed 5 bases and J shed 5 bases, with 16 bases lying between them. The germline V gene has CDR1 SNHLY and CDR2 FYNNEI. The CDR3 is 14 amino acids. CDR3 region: CASSSGFSGDEQYF. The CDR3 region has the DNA TGTGCCAGCAGTTCAGGGTTTAGCGGTGACGAGCAGTACTTC. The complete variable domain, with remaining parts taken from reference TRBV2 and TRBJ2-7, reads EPEVTQTPSHQVTQMGQEVILRCVPISNHLYFYWYRQILGQKVEFLVSFYNNEISEKSEIFDDQFSVERPDGSNFTLKIRSTKLEDSAMYFCASSSGFSGDEQYFGPGTRLTVT.

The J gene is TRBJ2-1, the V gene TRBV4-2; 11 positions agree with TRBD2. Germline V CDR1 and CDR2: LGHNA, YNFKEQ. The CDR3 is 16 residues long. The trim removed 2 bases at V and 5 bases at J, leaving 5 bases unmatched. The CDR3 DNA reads TGTGCCAGCAGCCAAAGGCTACTAGCGGGAGACAATGAGCAGTTCTTC. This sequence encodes CASSQRLLAGDNEQFF.

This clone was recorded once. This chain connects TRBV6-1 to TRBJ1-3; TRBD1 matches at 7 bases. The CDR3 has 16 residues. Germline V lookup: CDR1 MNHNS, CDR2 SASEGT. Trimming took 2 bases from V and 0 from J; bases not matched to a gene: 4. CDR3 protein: CASSEQGQFSGNTIYF. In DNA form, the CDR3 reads TGTGCCAGCAGTGAACAGGGACAGTTCTCTGGAAACACCATATATTTT.

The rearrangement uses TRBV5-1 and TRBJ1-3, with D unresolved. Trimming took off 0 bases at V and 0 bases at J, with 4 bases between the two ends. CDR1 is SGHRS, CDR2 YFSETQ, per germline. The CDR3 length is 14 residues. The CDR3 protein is CASSLEGSGNTIYF. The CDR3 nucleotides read TGCGCCAGCAGCTTGGAAGGCTCTGGAAACACCATATATTTT.

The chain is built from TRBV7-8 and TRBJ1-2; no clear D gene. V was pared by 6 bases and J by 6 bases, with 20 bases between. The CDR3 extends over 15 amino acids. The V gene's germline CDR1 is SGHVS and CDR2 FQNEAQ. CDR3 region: CASSLRGQRADGYTF. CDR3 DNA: TGTGCCAGCAGTCTTAGAGGGCAACGTGCTGATGGCTACACCTTC. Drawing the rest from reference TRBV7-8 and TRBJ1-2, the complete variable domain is GAGVSQSPRYKVAKRGQDVALRCDPISGHVSLFWYQQALGQGPEFLTYFQNEAQLDKSGLPSDRFFAERPEGSVSTLKIQRTQQEDSAVYLCASSLRGQRADGYTFGSGTRLTVV.

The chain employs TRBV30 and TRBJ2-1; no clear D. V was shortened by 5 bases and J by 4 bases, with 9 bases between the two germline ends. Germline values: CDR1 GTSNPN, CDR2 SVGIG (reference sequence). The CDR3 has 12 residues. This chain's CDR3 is CAWAQGYNEQFF. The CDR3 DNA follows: TGTGCCTGGGCACAAGGGTACAATGAGCAGTTCTTC.

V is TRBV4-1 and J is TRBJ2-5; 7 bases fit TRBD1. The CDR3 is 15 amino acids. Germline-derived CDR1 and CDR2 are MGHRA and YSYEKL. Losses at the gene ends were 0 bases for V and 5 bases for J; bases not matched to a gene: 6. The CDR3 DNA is TGCGCCAGCAGCCAAGACACAGGGGTTGGGGAGACCCAGTACTTC. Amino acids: CASSQDTGVGETQYF.

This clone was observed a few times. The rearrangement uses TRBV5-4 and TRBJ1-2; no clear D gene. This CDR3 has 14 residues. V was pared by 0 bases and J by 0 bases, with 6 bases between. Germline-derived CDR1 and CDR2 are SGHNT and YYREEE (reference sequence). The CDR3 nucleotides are TGTGCCAGCAGCTTGGGCGGGGCTAACTATGGCTACACCTTC. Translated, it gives CASSLGGANYGYTF.

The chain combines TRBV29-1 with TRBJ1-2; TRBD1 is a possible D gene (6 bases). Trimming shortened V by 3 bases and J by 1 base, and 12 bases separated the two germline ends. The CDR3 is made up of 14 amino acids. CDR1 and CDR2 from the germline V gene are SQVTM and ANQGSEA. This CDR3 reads CSVDRGGRNYGYTF. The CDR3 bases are TGCAGCGTTGACAGGGGCGGCCGTAACTATGGCTACACCTTC.

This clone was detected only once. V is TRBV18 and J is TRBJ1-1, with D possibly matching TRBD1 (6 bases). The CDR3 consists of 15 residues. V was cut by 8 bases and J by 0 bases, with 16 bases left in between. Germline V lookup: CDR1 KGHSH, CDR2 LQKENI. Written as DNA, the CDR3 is TGTGCCAGCCACAGGACAGACGGGATGAACACTGAAGCTTTCTTT. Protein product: CASHRTDGMNTEAFF.

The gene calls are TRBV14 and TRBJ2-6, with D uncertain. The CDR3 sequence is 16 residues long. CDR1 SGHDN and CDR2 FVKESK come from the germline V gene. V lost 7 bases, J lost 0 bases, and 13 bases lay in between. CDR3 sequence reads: CASKSSSSSGANVLTF. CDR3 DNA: TGTGCCAGCAAATCCTCCTCTAGCTCTGGGGCCAACGTCCTGACTTTC.

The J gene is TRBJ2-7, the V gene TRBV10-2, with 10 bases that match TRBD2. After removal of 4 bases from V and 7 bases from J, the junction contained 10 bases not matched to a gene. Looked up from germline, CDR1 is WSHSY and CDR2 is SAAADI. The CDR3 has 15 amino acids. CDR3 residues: CASSVTASGSREQYF. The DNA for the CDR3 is TGCGCCAGCAGTGTCACTGCTAGCGGGAGTCGGGAGCAGTACTTC.